This paragraph covers one TCR beta chain sequence. Its antigen remains unidentified. Here immunoSEQ multiplex PCR was the method, and the copy in TCRdb shows in-frame clones only, minus some. The table lists fewer than 65,000 clones, more than 80% of them singletons. The data were taken from a study of PD-1 blockade in classical Hodgkin lymphoma. Relapse was seen in all patients after autologous stem cell transplantation, and brentuximab vedotin exposure was variable. Patients' outcomes at their best amounted to complete response, partial response or progressive disease. Study-level findings and limits: CD4+ but not CD8+ TCR diversity rose significantly by C4D1.

The TCR sequence derives from a human donor with classical Hodgkin lymphoma. Sequenced material: peripheral blood mononuclear cells (PBMCs), taken at baseline.

The CDR3 DNA reads TGTGCCAGCAGTGCTCCGGGACAGGGCTACGAGCAGTACTTC. Translating gives CASSAPGQGYEQYF. The genes are TRBV6-6 and TRBJ2-7, with 9 bases that match TRBD1. J lost 3 bases, V lost 5 bases, and 5 bases had no gene match. The CDR3 length is 14 residues. Per germline, CDR1 MNHNY and CDR2 SVGAGI (reference sequence).